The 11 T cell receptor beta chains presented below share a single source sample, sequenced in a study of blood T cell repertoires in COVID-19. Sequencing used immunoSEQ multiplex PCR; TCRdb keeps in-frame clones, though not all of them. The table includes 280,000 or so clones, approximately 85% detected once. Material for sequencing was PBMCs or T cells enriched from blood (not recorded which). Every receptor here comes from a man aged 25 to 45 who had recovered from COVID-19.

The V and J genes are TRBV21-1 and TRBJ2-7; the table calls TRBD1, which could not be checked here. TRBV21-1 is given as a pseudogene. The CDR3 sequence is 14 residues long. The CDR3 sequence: CASSKVETGYEQYF. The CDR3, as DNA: TGTGCCAGCAGCAAAGTCGAGACAGGCTACGAGCAGTACTTC.

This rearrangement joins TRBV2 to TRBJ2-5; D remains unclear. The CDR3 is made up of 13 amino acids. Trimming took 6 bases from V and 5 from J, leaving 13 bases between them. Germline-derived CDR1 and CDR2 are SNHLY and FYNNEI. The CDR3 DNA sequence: TGTGCCAGCAGGGAGTCTCCTCCGGAGACCCAGTACTTC. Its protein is CASRESPPETQYF.

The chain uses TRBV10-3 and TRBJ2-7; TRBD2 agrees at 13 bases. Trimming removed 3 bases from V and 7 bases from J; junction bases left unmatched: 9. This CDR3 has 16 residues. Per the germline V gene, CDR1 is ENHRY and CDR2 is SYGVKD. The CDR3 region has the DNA TGTGCCATCAGTGACCGGACTAGCGGGGGACCGGGTGAGCAGTACTTC. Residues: CAISDRTSGGPGEQYF.

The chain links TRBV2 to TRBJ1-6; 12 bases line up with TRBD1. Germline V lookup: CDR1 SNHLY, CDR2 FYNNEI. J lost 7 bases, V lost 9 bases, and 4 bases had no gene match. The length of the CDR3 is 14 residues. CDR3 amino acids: CASSGQGANSPLHF. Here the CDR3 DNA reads TGTGCCAGTTCGGGACAGGGGGCGAATTCACCCCTCCACTTT.

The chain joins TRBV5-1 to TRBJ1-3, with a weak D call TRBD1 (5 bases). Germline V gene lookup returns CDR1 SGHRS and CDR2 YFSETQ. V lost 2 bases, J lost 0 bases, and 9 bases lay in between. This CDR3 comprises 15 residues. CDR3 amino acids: CASSFDSNSGNTIYF. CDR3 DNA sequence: TGCGCCAGCAGCTTTGACAGCAACTCTGGAAACACCATATATTTT.

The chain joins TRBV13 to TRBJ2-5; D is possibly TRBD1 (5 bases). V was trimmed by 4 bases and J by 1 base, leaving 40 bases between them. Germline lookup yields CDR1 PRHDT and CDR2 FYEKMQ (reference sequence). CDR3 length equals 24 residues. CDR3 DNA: TGTGCCAGCAGCTCCCGCCAAGTATTTCCCAGGGAACCTTATGGGGTTGTAATCCAAGAGACCCAGTACTTC. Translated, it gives CASSSRQVFPREPYGVVIQETQYF.

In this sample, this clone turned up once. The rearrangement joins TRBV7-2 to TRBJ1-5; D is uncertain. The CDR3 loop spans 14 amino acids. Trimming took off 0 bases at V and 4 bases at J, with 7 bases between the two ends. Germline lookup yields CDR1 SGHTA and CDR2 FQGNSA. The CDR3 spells CASSLAQTNQPQHF. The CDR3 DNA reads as TGTGCCAGCAGCTTAGCCCAAACTAATCAGCCCCAGCATTTT.

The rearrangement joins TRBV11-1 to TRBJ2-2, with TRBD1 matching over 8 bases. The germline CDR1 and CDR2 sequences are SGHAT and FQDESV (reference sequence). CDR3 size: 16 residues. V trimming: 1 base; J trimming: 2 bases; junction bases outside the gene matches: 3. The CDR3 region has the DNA TGTGCCAGCAGCTTAGAGGGGACAGGCAACACCGGGGAGCTGTTTTTT. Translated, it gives CASSLEGTGNTGELFF.

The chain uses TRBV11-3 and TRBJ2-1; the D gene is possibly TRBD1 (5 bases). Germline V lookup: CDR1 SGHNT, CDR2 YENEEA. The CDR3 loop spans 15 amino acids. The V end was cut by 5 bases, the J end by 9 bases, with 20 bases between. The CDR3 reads CASSLSVAGSGEQFF. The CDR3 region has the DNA TGTGCCAGCAGCCTGAGCGTCGCAGGGTCGGGTGAGCAGTTCTTC.

The DNA for the CDR3 is TGCGCCAGCAGCCCAGGACTAGCGGGGGGTCCCAGTGAGCAGTTCTTC. This sequence encodes CASSPGLAGGPSEQFF. The chain has TRBV5-1 and TRBJ2-1; TRBD2 matches at 14 bases. The CDR3 has 16 residues. V lost 4 bases to trimming and J lost 9 bases; unmatched junction nucleotides: 9. Germline CDR1 and CDR2: SGHRS and YFSETQ. Together with reference TRBV5-1 and TRBJ2-1, the CDR3 gives the full variable domain: KAGVTQTPRYLIKTRGQQVTLSCSPISGHRSVSWYQQTPGQGLQFLFEYFSETQRNKGNFPGRFSGRQFSNSRSEMNVSTLELGDSALYLCASSPGLAGGPSEQFFGPGTRLTVL.

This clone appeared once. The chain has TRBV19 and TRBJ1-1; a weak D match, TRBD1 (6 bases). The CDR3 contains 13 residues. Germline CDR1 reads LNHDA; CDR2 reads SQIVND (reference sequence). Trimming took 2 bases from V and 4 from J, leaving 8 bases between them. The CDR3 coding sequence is TGTGCCAGTAGTATATTCAGGGGCACTGAAGCTTTCTTT. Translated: CASSIFRGTEAFF.